This TCR beta chain was recorded in a study of T cells in Graves' hyperthyroidism and ophthalmopathy. This clonotype was counted a few times. The definition of stable Graves' hyperthyroidism was no ophthalmopathy progression within 18 months. Patients aged 18 to 65 with hyperthyroidism were newly diagnosed, with duration under 2 months. Exclusions: uncontrolled infection, other autoimmune disease, pregnancy, lactation. V was trimmed by 8 bases and J by 0 bases, leaving 9 bases between them. CDR3 length: 13 residues. Germline V gene lookup returns CDR1 WNHNN and CDR2 SYGVQD (reference sequence). From RNA transcripts, TCR beta CDR3 regions were amplified. Initially, a first-round RT-PCR of the TCR CDR3 employed the HTBI primer set. Via MiXCR, TCRdb re-called the multiplex PCR reads, giving one row per CDR3 protein. This table holds 700,000 to 950,000 distinct CDR3 sequences, about 35% found once.

The chain employs TRBV10-1 and TRBJ2-3, with TRBD1 as a possible D gene (6 bases). Sequencing was performed on blood. The receptor comes from a woman aged 35 to 49 with Graves' hyperthyroidism. The CDR3 DNA reads as TGCGCCAGCTCCGGACAGAGCACAGATACGCAGTATTTT. Translated, it gives CASSGQSTDTQYF.